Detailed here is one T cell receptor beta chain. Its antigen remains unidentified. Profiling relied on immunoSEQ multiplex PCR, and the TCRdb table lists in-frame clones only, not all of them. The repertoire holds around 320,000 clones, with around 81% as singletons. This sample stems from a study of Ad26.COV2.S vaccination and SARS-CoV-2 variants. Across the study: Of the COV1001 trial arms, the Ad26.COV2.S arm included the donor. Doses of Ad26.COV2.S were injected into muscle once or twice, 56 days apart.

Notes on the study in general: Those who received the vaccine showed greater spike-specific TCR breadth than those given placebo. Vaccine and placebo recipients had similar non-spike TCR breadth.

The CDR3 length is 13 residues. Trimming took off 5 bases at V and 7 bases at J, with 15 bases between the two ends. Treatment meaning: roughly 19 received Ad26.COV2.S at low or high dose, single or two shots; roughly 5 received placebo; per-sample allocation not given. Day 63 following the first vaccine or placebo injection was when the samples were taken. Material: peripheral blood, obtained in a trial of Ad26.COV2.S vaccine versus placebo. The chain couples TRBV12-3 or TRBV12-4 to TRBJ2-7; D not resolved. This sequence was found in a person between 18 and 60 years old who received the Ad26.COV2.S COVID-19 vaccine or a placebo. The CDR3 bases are TGTGCCAGCAGTCCCACTCTCAGCCAGGAGCAGTACTTC. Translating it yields CASSPTLSQEQYF.